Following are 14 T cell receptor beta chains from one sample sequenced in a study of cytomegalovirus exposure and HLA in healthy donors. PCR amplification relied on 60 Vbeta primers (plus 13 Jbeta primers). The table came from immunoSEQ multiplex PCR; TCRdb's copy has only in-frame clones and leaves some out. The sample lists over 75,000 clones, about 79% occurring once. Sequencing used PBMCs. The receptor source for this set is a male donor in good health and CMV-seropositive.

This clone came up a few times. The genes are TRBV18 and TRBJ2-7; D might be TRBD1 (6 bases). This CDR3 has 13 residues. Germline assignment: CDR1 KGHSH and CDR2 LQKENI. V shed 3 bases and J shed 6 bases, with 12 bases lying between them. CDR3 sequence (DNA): TGTGCCAGCTCACCGGGGGCGCGAAGCGAGCAGTACTTC. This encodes CASSPGARSEQYF.

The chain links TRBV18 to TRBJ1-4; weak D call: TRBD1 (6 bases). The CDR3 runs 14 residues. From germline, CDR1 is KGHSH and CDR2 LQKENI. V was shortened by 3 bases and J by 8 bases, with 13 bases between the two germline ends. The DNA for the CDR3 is TGTGCCAGCTCACCCCCGGGGGGCCGGGAAAAACTGTTTTTT. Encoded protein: CASSPPGGREKLFF. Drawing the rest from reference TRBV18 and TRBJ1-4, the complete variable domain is NAGVMQNPRHLVRRRGQEARLRCSPMKGHSHVYWYRQLPEEGLKFMVYLQKENIIDESGMPKERFSAEFPKEGPSILRIQQVVRGDSAAYFCASSPPGGREKLFFGSGTQLSVL.

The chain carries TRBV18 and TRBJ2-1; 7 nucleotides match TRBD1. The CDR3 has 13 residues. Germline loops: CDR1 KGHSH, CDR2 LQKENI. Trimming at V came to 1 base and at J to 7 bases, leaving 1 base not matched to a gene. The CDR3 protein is CASSPLRGNEQFF. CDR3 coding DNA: TGTGCCAGCTCACCACTCAGGGGGAATGAGCAGTTCTTC.

The CDR3 protein is CASSPRTSPSKAQYF. CDR3 DNA sequence: TGTGCCAGCTCTCCCAGGACTAGCCCTTCGAAGGCCCAGTACTTC. The chain carries TRBV18 and TRBJ2-5, with 8 bases identical to TRBD2. CDR1 and CDR2 from the germline V gene are KGHSH and LQKENI. The V segment lost 6 bases and the J segment 9 bases; nucleotides outside the gene matches: 15. This CDR3 has 15 amino acids. The entire variable domain, with the rest obtained from reference TRBV18 and TRBJ2-5, is as follows: NAGVMQNPRHLVRRRGQEARLRCSPMKGHSHVYWYRQLPEEGLKFMVYLQKENIIDESGMPKERFSAEFPKEGPSILRIQQVVRGDSAAYFCASSPRTSPSKAQYFGPGTRLLVL.

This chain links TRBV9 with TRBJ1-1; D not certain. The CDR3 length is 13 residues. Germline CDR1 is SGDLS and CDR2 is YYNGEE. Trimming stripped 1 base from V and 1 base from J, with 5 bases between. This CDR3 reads CASSVSRNTEAFF. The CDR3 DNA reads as TGTGCCAGCAGCGTATCTCGGAACACTGAAGCTTTCTTT.

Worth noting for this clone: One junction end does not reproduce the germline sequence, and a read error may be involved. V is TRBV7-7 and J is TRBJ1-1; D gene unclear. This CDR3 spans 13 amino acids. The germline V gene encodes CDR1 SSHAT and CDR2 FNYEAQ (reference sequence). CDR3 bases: TGTGCTAGCAGCTCGTCGACTAACACTGAAGCTTTCTTT. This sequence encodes CASSSSTNTEAFF.

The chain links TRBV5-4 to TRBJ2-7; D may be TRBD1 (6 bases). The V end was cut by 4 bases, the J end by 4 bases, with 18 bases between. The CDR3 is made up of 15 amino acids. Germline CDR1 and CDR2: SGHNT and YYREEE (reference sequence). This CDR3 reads CASSLGEQGVYEQYF. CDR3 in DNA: TGTGCCAGCAGCCTGGGTGAACAGGGAGTATACGAGCAGTACTTC.

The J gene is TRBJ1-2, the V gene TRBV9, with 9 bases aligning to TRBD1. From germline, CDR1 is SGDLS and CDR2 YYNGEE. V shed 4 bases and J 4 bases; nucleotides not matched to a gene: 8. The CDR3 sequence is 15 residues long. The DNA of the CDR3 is TGTGCCAGCAGCCCCCTCGGGACAGGGTCCTATGGCTACACCTTC. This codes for CASSPLGTGSYGYTF.

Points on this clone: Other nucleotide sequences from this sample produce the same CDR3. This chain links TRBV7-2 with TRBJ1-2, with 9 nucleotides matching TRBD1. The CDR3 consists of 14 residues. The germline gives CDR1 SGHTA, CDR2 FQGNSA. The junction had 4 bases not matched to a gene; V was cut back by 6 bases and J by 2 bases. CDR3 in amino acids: CASSPGQGNYGYTF. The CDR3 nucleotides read TGTGCCAGCAGTCCGGGACAGGGCAACTATGGCTACACCTTC.

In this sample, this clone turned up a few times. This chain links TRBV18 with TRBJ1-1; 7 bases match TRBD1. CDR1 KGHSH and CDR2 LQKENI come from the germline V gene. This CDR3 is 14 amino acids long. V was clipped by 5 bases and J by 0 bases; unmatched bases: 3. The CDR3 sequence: CASSAQGLNTEAFF. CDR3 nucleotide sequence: TGTGCCAGCTCAGCACAGGGGCTGAACACTGAAGCTTTCTTT.

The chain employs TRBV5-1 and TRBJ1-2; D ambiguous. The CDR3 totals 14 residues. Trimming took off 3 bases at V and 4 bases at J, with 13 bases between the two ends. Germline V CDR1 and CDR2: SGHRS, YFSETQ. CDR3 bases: TGCGCCAGCAGCTCCGGTGGAGGCGGCTATGGCTACACCTTC. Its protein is CASSSGGGGYGYTF.

This CDR3 is CASSPDRGSEAFF. The DNA for the CDR3 is TGTGCCAGCTCACCCGACAGGGGGTCTGAAGCTTTCTTT. The gene calls are TRBV18 and TRBJ1-1, with 9 bases lining up with TRBD1. V shed 3 bases, J shed 6 bases, and the junction held 2 bases outside the gene matches. Per germline, CDR1 KGHSH and CDR2 LQKENI. The CDR3 totals 13 residues.

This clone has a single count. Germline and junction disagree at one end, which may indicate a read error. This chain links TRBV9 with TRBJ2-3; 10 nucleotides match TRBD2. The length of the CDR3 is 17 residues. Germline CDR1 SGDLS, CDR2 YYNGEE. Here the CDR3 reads CVSSVESTSGAADTQYF. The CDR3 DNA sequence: TGTGTCAGCAGCGTAGAATCCACTAGCGGGGCGGCAGATACGCAGTATTTT.

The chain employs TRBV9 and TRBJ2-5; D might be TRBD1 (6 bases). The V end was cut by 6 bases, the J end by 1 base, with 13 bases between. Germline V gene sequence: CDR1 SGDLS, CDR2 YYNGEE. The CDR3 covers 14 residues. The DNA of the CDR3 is TGTGCCAGCACCCGGACAGTTAGCCAAGAGACCCAGTACTTC. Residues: CASTRTVSQETQYF.